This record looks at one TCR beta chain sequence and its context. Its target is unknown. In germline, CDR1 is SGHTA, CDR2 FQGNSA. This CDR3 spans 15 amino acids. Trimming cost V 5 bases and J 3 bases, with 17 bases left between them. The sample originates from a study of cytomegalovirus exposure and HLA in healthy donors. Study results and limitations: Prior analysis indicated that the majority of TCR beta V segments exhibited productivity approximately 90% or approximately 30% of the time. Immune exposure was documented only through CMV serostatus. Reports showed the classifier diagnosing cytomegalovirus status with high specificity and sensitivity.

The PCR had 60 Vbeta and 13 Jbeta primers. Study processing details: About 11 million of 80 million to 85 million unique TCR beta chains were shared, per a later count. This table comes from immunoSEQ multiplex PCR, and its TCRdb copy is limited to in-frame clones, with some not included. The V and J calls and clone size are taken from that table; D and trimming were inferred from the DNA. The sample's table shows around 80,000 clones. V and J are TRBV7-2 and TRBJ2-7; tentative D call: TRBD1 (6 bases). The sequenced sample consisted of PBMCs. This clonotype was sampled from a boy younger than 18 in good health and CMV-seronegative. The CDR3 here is CASSTIPDSFYEQYF. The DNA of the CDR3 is TGTGCCAGCAGCACTATTCCGGACAGCTTCTACGAGCAGTACTTC.